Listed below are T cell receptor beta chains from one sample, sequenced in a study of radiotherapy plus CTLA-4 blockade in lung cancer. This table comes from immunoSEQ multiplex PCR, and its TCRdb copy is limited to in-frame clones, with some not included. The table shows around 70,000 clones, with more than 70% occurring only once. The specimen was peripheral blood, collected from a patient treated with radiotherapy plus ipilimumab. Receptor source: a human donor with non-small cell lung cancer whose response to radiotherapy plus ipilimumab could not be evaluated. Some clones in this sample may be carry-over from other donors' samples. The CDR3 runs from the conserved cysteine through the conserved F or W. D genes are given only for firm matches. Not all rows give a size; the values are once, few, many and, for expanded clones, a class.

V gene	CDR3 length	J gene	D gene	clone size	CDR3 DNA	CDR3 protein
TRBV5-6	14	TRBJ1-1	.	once	TGTGCCAGCCGGAAAGTGGGGGGACTCACTGAAGCTTTCTTT	CASRKVGGLTEAFF
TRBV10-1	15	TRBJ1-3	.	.	TGCGCCAGCAGTGTTCAGGTCTCCTCTGGAAACACCATATATTTT	CASSVQVSSGNTIYF
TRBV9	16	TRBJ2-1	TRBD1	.	TGTGCCAGCAGCGCCCACGACAGGGGGATCACCGGTGAGCAGTTCTTC	CASSAHDRGITGEQFF
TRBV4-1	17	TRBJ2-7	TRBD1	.	TGCGCCAGCAGCCAGGCTTCTCTGACAGGGTACACCTACGAGCAGTACTTC	CASSQASLTGYTYEQYF
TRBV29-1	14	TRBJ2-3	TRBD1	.	TGCAGCGTCACCGGGACAGGAATCACAGATACGCAGTATTTT	CSVTGTGITDTQYF
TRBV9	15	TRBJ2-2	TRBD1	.	TGTGCCAGCAGAATGACAGGGGCCAACACCGGGGAGCTGTTTTTT	CASRMTGANTGELFF
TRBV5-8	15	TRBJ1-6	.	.	TGTGCCAGCAGCTGGGGGGGAGTTTATAATTCACCCCTCCACTTT	CASSWGGVYNSPLHF
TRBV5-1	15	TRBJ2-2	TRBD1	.	TGCGCCAGCAGCTTGTTACAGGGGATCACCGGGGAGCTGTTTTTT	CASSLLQGITGELFF
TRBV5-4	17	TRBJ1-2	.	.	TGTGCCAGCAGCTTGGTGGGGCGGGGGGCCCTAACTAATGGCTACACCTTC	CASSLVGRGALTNGYTF
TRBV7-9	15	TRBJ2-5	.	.	TGTGCCAGCAGCTTACTGGAGACAGTGCAAGAGACCCAGTACTTC	CASSLLETVQETQYF